Shown below are 24 T cell receptor beta chains from a single sample sequenced in a study of CD8 T cells in Susac syndrome. Random hexamers were used to reverse transcribe the RNA input (roughly 0.5 to 1 ug). TCRdb re-called the immunoSEQ multiplex PCR reads through MiXCR, storing one row per CDR3 protein. The table has 100,000 or so distinct CDR3 sequences, 85% to 95% seen once. Sample: CD4+ T cells from PBMCs. All receptors derive from a human donor with Susac syndrome.

The chain carries TRBV20-1 and TRBJ2-1, with D perhaps being TRBD1 or TRBD2 (6 bases each). Germline CDR1 reads DFQATT; CDR2 reads SNEGSKA (reference sequence). The germline V and J ends were trimmed by 3 bases and 5 bases, with 17 bases remaining between them. The CDR3 spans 15 residues. The CDR3 DNA reads TGCAGTGCTAGTTTAGGGGGGACGGGGAACAATGAGCAGTTCTTC. Encoded protein: CSASLGGTGNNEQFF.

The chain uses TRBV28 and TRBJ2-7; D uncertain. V was clipped by 3 bases and J by 2 bases, with 11 bases between them. Germline V gene lookup returns CDR1 MDHEN and CDR2 SYDVKM. The CDR3 has 14 residues. CDR3 region: CASSFRLPTYEQYF. DNA of the CDR3: TGTGCCAGCAGTTTTAGGCTCCCCACCTACGAGCAGTACTTC.

The chain carries TRBV30 and TRBJ2-7, with 11 bases matching TRBD2. Looked up from germline, CDR1 is GTSNPN and CDR2 is SVGIG (reference sequence). CDR3 size: 14 residues. V was pared by 4 bases and J by 5 bases, with 7 bases of the junction left unmatched. The CDR3, as DNA: TGTGCCTGGAAGCAACTAGCGGGGGCTAACGAGCAGTACTTC. This sequence encodes CAWKQLAGANEQYF.

The CDR3 here is CASSGQGAWNTEAFF. For the CDR3, the DNA is TGTGCCAGCAGTGGCCAGGGGGCCTGGAACACTGAAGCTTTCTTT. The gene calls are TRBV27 and TRBJ1-1, with TRBD1 matching 8 bases. The CDR3 runs 15 residues. The trim removed 5 bases at V and 1 base at J, leaving 6 bases unmatched. Looked up from germline, CDR1 is MNHEY and CDR2 is SMNVEV (reference sequence).

The chain uses TRBV5-1 and TRBJ1-4; 10 bases align to TRBD1. The V and J ends lost 4 bases and 5 bases, in that order; junction bases with no gene match: 5. The V gene's germline CDR1 is SGHRS and CDR2 YFSETQ. CDR3 length equals 15 residues. This chain's CDR3 is CASSRDRGGNEKLFF. For the CDR3, the DNA is TGCGCCAGCAGCCGGGACAGGGGAGGAAATGAAAAACTGTTTTTT.

This chain links TRBV28 with TRBJ1-6; D not certain. The CDR3 extends over 15 amino acids. CDR1 and CDR2 from the germline V gene are MDHEN and SYDVKM. V was cut by 5 bases and J by 7 bases, with 15 bases left in between. The chain's CDR3 is CASSPMSPTNSPLHF. In nucleotides, the CDR3 is TGTGCCAGCAGTCCTATGTCCCCTACGAATTCACCCCTCCACTTT.

The CDR3 sequence is CASSPVMANTGELFF. The CDR3 bases are TGTGCCAGCAGCCCCGTGATGGCGAACACCGGGGAGCTGTTTTTT. The rearrangement joins TRBV11-2 to TRBJ2-2; no reliable D call. Germline V gene lookup returns CDR1 SGHAT and CDR2 FQNNGV. V was shortened by 5 bases and J by 0 bases, with 10 bases between the two germline ends. The CDR3 runs 15 residues.

V usage is TRBV7-9 and J usage is TRBJ2-1; the match to TRBD1 covers 7 bases. The V gene end was trimmed by 5 bases and the J gene end by 9 bases; junction bases not matched to a gene: 7. Germline assignment: CDR1 SEHNR and CDR2 FQNEAQ (reference sequence). This CDR3 spans 13 amino acids. The DNA for the CDR3 is TGTGCCAGCAGCCCTAAGGGGGCGATTGAGCAGTTCTTC. Its translation: CASSPKGAIEQFF. The complete variable domain, with remaining parts taken from reference TRBV7-9 and TRBJ2-1, reads DTGVSQNPRHKITKRGQNVTFRCDPISEHNRLYWYRQTLGQGPEFLTYFQNEAQLEKSRLLSDRFSAERPKGSFSTLEIQRTEQGDSAMYLCASSPKGAIEQFFGPGTRLTVL.

The gene calls are TRBV30 and TRBJ2-2; TRBD2 agrees at 8 bases. The CDR3 is 15 residues long. Trimming cost V 4 bases and J 2 bases; bases outside gene matches: 6. Germline V CDR1 and CDR2: GTSNPN, SVGIG (reference sequence). The CDR3 DNA sequence: TGTGCCTGGATCGGCGGGGGGCCAAACACCGGGGAGCTGTTTTTT. Its translation is CAWIGGGPNTGELFF.

V gene TRBV29-1 combines with J gene TRBJ2-7; 7 bases fit TRBD1. Trimming at V came to 7 bases and at J to 7 bases, leaving 13 bases not matched to a gene. CDR3 length equals 13 residues. The germline V gene encodes CDR1 SQVTM and CDR2 ANQGSEA. The CDR3 DNA sequence: TGCAGCGCTCTGACAGGGACGACGCAAGAGCAGTACTTC. It codes for CSALTGTTQEQYF.

V is TRBV12-3 or TRBV12-4 and J is TRBJ2-1; no firm D call. V dropped 7 bases and J dropped 8 bases, with 15 bases sitting between them. This CDR3 is 13 amino acids long. CDR3 in DNA: TGTGCCAGCACATCTCGGGCGCCCCATGAGCAGTTCTTC. Its translation is CASTSRAPHEQFF.

The chain links TRBV20-1 to TRBJ2-3; a weak D match, TRBD2 (6 bases). The CDR3 runs to 15 residues. V gave up 5 bases and J gave up 0 bases, with 15 bases separating them. Germline V gives CDR1 DFQATT, CDR2 SNEGSKA (reference sequence). The CDR3 reads CSAPPSGRSTDTQYF. The CDR3 DNA follows: TGCAGTGCTCCTCCGAGCGGGCGAAGCACAGATACGCAGTATTTT.

The gene calls are TRBV6-5 and TRBJ1-1, with TRBD1 as a possible D gene (5 bases). This CDR3 has 15 amino acids. The germline gives CDR1 MNHEY, CDR2 SVGAGI. Trimming shortened V by 0 bases and J by 0 bases, and 8 bases separated the two germline ends. The CDR3 DNA reads as TGTGCCAGCAGTTACTCAGACAGTCTGAACACTGAAGCTTTCTTT. Its protein is CASSYSDSLNTEAFF.

The J gene is TRBJ2-3, the V gene TRBV18; 11 positions match TRBD2. This CDR3 is 17 amino acids long. The J segment lost 5 bases and the V segment lost 1 base, leaving 8 bases of the junction unmatched. Germline values: CDR1 KGHSH, CDR2 LQKENI. CDR3 in DNA: TGTGCCAGCTCACCACGAAGAGTAGCGGGGGGGCAAGATACGCAGTATTTT. It codes for CASSPRRVAGGQDTQYF.

This chain connects TRBV7-9 to TRBJ2-7; 12 bases align to TRBD1. Germline assignment: CDR1 SEHNR and CDR2 FQNEAQ (reference sequence). The V segment lost 4 bases and the J segment 5 bases; nucleotides outside the gene matches: 9. The CDR3 has 16 amino acids. The CDR3 here is CASSSPRDRGLNEQYF. DNA of the CDR3: TGTGCCAGCAGCTCCCCCCGGGACAGGGGGCTCAACGAGCAGTACTTC.

The V gene is TRBV9, the J gene TRBJ1-2; D not certain. The CDR3 extends over 11 amino acids. The ends were cut back, 3 bases at V and 8 bases at J, with 8 bases in the middle. CDR1 SGDLS and CDR2 YYNGEE come from the germline V gene. CDR3 loop: CASSADNGYTF. The CDR3 bases are TGTGCCAGCAGCGCTGACAACGGCTACACCTTC.

This clonotype showed up just once. This chain links TRBV6-7 with TRBJ2-6, with TRBD1 as a possible D gene (6 bases). TRBV6-7 is assigned to the ORF class and has an uncertain function. The V end was cut by 8 bases, the J end by 2 bases, with 13 bases between. This CDR3 contains 15 residues. Written as DNA, the CDR3 is TGTGCCAGCGGCAGGGGCTCCCCTGGGGCCAACGTCCTGACTTTC. Residues: CASGRGSPGANVLTF.

This clonotype was detected only once. This chain links TRBV7-3 with TRBJ2-1; no clear D gene. Trimming stripped 1 base from V and 6 bases from J, with 22 bases between. CDR3 length equals 18 residues. Germline CDR1 and CDR2: SGHTA and FQGTGA. This CDR3 reads CASSLKTPAGHQRNEQFF. The DNA of the CDR3 is TGTGCCAGCAGCTTAAAGACCCCGGCTGGGCACCAGCGCAATGAGCAGTTCTTC. The full variable domain, rest sourced from reference TRBV7-3 and TRBJ2-1, is GAGVSQTPSNKVTEKGKYVELRCDPISGHTALYWYRQSLGQGPEFLIYFQGTGAADDSGLPNDRFFAVRPEGSVSTLKIQRTERGDSAVYLCASSLKTPAGHQRNEQFFGPGTRLTVL.

About this clonotype itself: A junction boundary mismatches the germline segment, possibly from a read error. The rearrangement links TRBV18 to TRBJ1-1; possible D gene TRBD1, 6 bases. There are 15 residues in the CDR3. Germline CDR1 reads KGHSH; CDR2 reads LQKENI. The DNA of the CDR3 is TGTGCCAGCTCACCAGCAGGGGCAATGAACACTGAAGTTTTCTTT. Amino acids: CASSPAGAMNTEVFF.

The V call is TRBV6-1, the J call TRBJ2-5; 9 bases agree with TRBD1. This CDR3 contains 16 residues. Germline loops: CDR1 MNHNS, CDR2 SASEGT. Trimming took 4 bases from V and 5 from J; bases not matched to a gene: 11. The CDR3 nucleotides are TGTGCCAGCAGTGGGAGGGACAGGGCAAAAGGGGAGACCCAGTACTTC. Amino acids: CASSGRDRAKGETQYF.

The chain carries TRBV20-1 and TRBJ1-5; TRBD1 matches at 7 bases. The germline V gene has CDR1 DFQATT and CDR2 SNEGSKA (reference sequence). V gave up 1 base and J gave up 5 bases; unmatched junction bases: 2. CDR3 size: 13 residues. The CDR3 protein is CSARAGGHQPQHF. The DNA of the CDR3 is TGCAGTGCTAGAGCAGGGGGGCATCAGCCCCAGCATTTT.

V is TRBV30 and J is TRBJ1-1; unclear D gene. The ends were cut back, 4 bases at V and 1 base at J, with 10 bases in the middle. Germline CDR1 is GTSNPN and CDR2 is SVGIG (reference sequence). The CDR3 runs 13 residues. The chain's CDR3 is CAWNPDPNTEAFF. The CDR3 DNA is TGTGCCTGGAACCCGGACCCGAACACTGAAGCTTTCTTT.

The chain carries TRBV11-1 and TRBJ2-5; either TRBD1 or TRBD2 may fit D (5 bases each). Germline V gene data show CDR1 as SGHAT and CDR2 as FQDESV (reference sequence). CDR3 length: 15 amino acids. V lost 4 bases to trimming and J lost 4 bases, with 16 bases between them. CDR3 sequence reads: CASSSRTAGGETQYF. CDR3 DNA sequence: TGTGCCAGCAGCTCCAGGACTGCTGGGGGAGAGACCCAGTACTTC.

V usage is TRBV9 and J usage is TRBJ2-5; TRBD2 matches 9 bases. Trimming removed 0 bases from V and 4 bases from J; junction bases left unmatched: 7. The CDR3 contains 16 residues. The germline V gene has CDR1 SGDLS and CDR2 YYNGEE. The CDR3 nucleotides are TGTGCCAGCAGCGTAGTCCCTAGCGGGGTTGGAGAGACCCAGTACTTC. The encoded protein is CASSVVPSGVGETQYF.